What follows are 13 T cell receptor beta chains derived from one specimen sequenced in a study of cytomegalovirus exposure and HLA in healthy donors. TCRdb's copy holds only in-frame clones and misses some; the assay was immunoSEQ multiplex PCR. The profile shows 250,000 to 350,000 clones, roughly 87% of them singletons. The specimen sequenced was PBMCs. These receptors all come from a man younger than 40 in good health and CMV-seronegative.

The chain carries TRBV5-1 and TRBJ2-7, with 8 bases matching TRBD1. V lost 2 bases and J lost 5; bases outside the gene matches: 6. Germline V gene sequence: CDR1 SGHRS, CDR2 YFSETQ. The CDR3 runs 14 residues. CDR3 in amino acids: CASSFGQGADEQYF. Written as DNA, the CDR3 is TGCGCCAGCAGCTTCGGCCAGGGGGCCGACGAGCAGTACTTC.

This clone was observed a handful of times. The V call is TRBV28, the J call TRBJ2-1; D is undetermined. Trimming removed 1 base at V and 13 bases at J, with 8 bases between. Per the germline V gene, CDR1 is MDHEN and CDR2 is SYDVKM. The CDR3 runs to 11 residues. In DNA form, the CDR3 reads TGTGCCAGCAGTTTATCTGACTCCCAGTTCTTC. This sequence encodes CASSLSDSQFF. The complete variable domain, with remaining parts taken from reference TRBV28 and TRBJ2-1, reads DVKVTQSSRYLVKRTGEKVFLECVQDMDHENMFWYRQDPGLGLRLIYFSYDVKMKEKGDIPEGYSVSREKKERFSLILESASTNQTSMYLCASSLSDSQFFGPGTRLTVL.

The chain employs TRBV7-9 and TRBJ2-1, with 11 bases that match TRBD1. J gave up 6 bases and V 5 bases, and 6 bases lay outside the gene matches. CDR1 is SEHNR, CDR2 FQNEAQ, per germline (reference sequence). This CDR3 spans 15 amino acids. The CDR3 nucleotides are TGTGCCAGCAGCCAAGGACAGGGGGCCGGCAATGAGCAGTTCTTC. The encoded protein is CASSQGQGAGNEQFF. Complete variable domain (other parts from reference TRBV7-9 and TRBJ2-1): DTGVSQNPRHKITKRGQNVTFRCDPISEHNRLYWYRQTLGQGPEFLTYFQNEAQLEKSRLLSDRFSAERPKGSFSTLEIQRTEQGDSAMYLCASSQGQGAGNEQFFGPGTRLTVL.

Only one count was recorded for this clone. The V call is TRBV27, the J call TRBJ1-5; D is perhaps TRBD1 (5 bases). CDR1 is MNHEY, CDR2 SMNVEV, per germline (reference sequence). The CDR3 totals 14 residues. The ends were cut back, 5 bases at V and 6 bases at J, with 14 bases in the middle. The CDR3 sequence: CASSALQGGQPQHF. The CDR3 coding sequence is TGTGCCAGCAGTGCCCTCCAGGGAGGTCAGCCCCAGCATTTT.

The chain combines TRBV27 with TRBJ2-5, with 8 bases matching TRBD1. The CDR3 loop spans 17 amino acids. The V gene's germline CDR1 is MNHEY and CDR2 SMNVEV (reference sequence). The V and J ends lost 6 bases and 2 bases, in that order; junction bases with no gene match: 14. In DNA form, the CDR3 reads TGTGCCAGCAGCCGAACTCAGGGGGCGAATCTACAAGAGACCCAGTACTTC. Translation gives CASSRTQGANLQETQYF.

The V and J genes are TRBV5-1 and TRBJ2-3; TRBD2 matches 8 bases. This CDR3 contains 15 residues. V was clipped by 0 bases and J by 6 bases; unmatched bases: 6. The germline V gene encodes CDR1 SGHRS and CDR2 YFSETQ. CDR3 amino acids: CASSLAGGAIDTQYF. DNA of the CDR3: TGCGCCAGCAGCTTGGCGGGGGGGGCGATCGATACGCAGTATTTT.

This chain uses TRBV19 with TRBJ1-1, with 7 bases identical to TRBD1. Looked up from germline, CDR1 is LNHDA and CDR2 is SQIVND (reference sequence). This CDR3 comprises 13 residues. V shed 6 bases, J shed 4 bases, and the junction held 5 bases outside the gene matches. CDR3 sequence: CASSRQGVTEAFF. The CDR3 DNA sequence: TGTGCCAGTAGCAGACAGGGAGTCACTGAAGCTTTCTTT.

The V call is TRBV29-1, the J call TRBJ2-3; perhaps TRBD1 as D (6 bases). This CDR3 contains 16 residues. V lost 1 base and J lost 2, with 16 bases in between. The germline V gene encodes CDR1 SQVTM and CDR2 ANQGSEA. The CDR3 DNA sequence: TGCAGCGTTGAAGGACGATCGGGACAAAACACAGATACGCAGTATTTT. Amino acid sequence: CSVEGRSGQNTDTQYF.

The rearrangement joins TRBV14 to TRBJ2-7; 9 bases agree with TRBD1. The CDR3 is made up of 18 amino acids. Trimming cost V 1 base and J 2 bases; bases outside gene matches: 12. The germline gives CDR1 SGHDN, CDR2 FVKESK. CDR3 sequence (DNA): TGTGCCAGCAGCCAAGCGCGATCCTCCGGGACAGGGACCTACGAGCAGTACTTC. As protein: CASSQARSSGTGTYEQYF. The complete variable domain, with remaining parts taken from reference TRBV14 and TRBJ2-7, reads EAGVTQFPSHSVIEKGQTVTLRCDPISGHDNLYWYRRVMGKEIKFLLHFVKESKQDESGMPNNRFLAERTGGTYSTLKVQPAELEDSGVYFCASSQARSSGTGTYEQYFGPGTRLTVT.

Here the CDR3 reads CASSLGDRGFTGELFF. The CDR3 DNA reads as TGTGCCAGCAGCTTGGGGGACAGGGGGTTCACCGGGGAGCTGTTTTTT. V and J are TRBV5-4 and TRBJ2-2; 11 bases match TRBD1. CDR3 length equals 16 residues. CDR1 and CDR2 from the germline V gene are SGHNT and YYREEE (reference sequence). V lost 0 bases, J lost 4 bases, and 2 bases stayed unmatched.

CDR3 sequence: CASSQRYRDTTEAFF. DNA for the CDR3: TGTGCCAGCAGCCAGAGATACCGGGACACCACTGAAGCTTTCTTT. The V call is TRBV7-9, the J call TRBJ1-1, with a possible D match to TRBD1 (6 bases). CDR3 length equals 15 residues. Per germline, CDR1 SEHNR and CDR2 FQNEAQ (reference sequence). V gave up 5 bases and J gave up 4 bases, with 17 bases separating them.

This rearrangement joins TRBV7-2 to TRBJ1-2; TRBD1 might be the D (5 bases). CDR1 is SGHTA and CDR2 is FQGNSA in the germline V gene. Trimming removed 2 bases from V and 11 bases from J, with 15 bases in between. The CDR3 totals 13 residues. The CDR3 protein is CASSLSGSGGYTF. CDR3 sequence (DNA): TGTGCCAGCAGCTTATCCGGCTCTGGGGGGTACACCTTC.

The chain joins TRBV15 to TRBJ2-3; 9 nucleotides align to TRBD1. After removal of 3 bases from V and 3 bases from J, the junction contained 16 bases not matched to a gene. In germline, CDR1 is LNHNV, CDR2 YYDKDF (reference sequence). CDR3 size: 19 residues. The DNA of the CDR3 is TGTGCCACCAGCAGCCCCAGTCGATCTTACAGGGGGCAAACAGATACGCAGTATTTT. Its translation: CATSSPSRSYRGQTDTQYF.